Described below is a single T cell receptor (beta chain) sequence and its context. Its antigen is not known. Treatment described: roughly ten-day PBMC culture with coronavirus spike peptide pools or control peptides (ViraFEST assay). Vaccinated healthy people had never been infected with SARS-CoV-2 before, which was shown by negative nucleocapsid antibodies before and after vaccination. The sample comes from a study of vaccination and CD4 T cells after COVID-19. For the study at large: Overlapping SARS-CoV-2, HCoV-NL63, HCoV-OC43 and HCoV-229E spike peptides stimulated the cells. Broader study findings: Among convalescent patients, a median around 86% of reactive clones emerged only after vaccination.

Sequenced with the Oncomine TCR Beta short-read assay was DNA taken from cultured CD4+ T cells. Cultured CD4+ T cells yielded the extracted genomic DNA. TCRdb reanalysed the PCR reads using MiXCR and keeps one entry per CDR3 protein. The data show more than 9,000 distinct CDR3 sequences, around 20% seen once. V gave up 6 bases and J gave up 3 bases, with 23 bases separating them. Germline V gene data show CDR1 as MNHNS and CDR2 as SASEGT. The CDR3 is 17 residues long. This specimen consisted of CD4+ T cells from blood, cultured in vitro, obtained before SARS-CoV-2 vaccination. The sequence was obtained from a human donor who received a COVID-19 vaccine. The V and J genes are TRBV6-1 and TRBJ1-1; D is possibly TRBD1 (5 bases). CDR3 residues: CASRLGIPQGSHTEAFF. The CDR3 DNA reads TGTGCCAGCAGACTCGGCATCCCTCAGGGAAGTCACACTGAAGCTTTCTTT.